A selection of T cell receptor beta chains follows, all from one sample in a study of PD-L1 blockade in urothelial cancer. The protocol was immunoSEQ multiplex PCR, while the TCRdb copy is restricted to in-frame clones and leaves out a portion. Seen here are over 100,000 clones, 80% to 95% observed once, and the top ten hold more than 3%. Sequenced here: PBMCs, sampled around atezolizumab (anti-PD-L1) treatment. The receptors stem from a man in his 60s with urothelial cancer. CDR3s include the opening cysteine and the closing phenylalanine or tryptophan. The D gene is left open where the match is weak. Rows give clone size only sometimes, using once, few, many, or a class for an expanded clone.

v_call	j_call	clone_size	d_call	cdr3_aa	cdr3_nt
TRBV5-1	TRBJ1-1	-	TRBD1	CASSLGQGLPNTEAFF	TGCGCCAGCAGCTTGGGACAGGGTTTGCCGAACACTGAAGCTTTCTTT
TRBV29-1	TRBJ2-4	-	-	CSVVKLAKNIQYF	TGCAGCGTTGTTAAGCTAGCCAAAAACATTCAGTACTTC
TRBV7-8	TRBJ2-5	-	-	CASSLAPDRQETQYF	TGTGCCAGCAGCTTAGCGCCCGACAGACAAGAGACCCAGTACTTC
TRBV5-4	TRBJ1-2	-	TRBD1	CASSSETGGSYGYTF	TGTGCCAGCAGCTCTGAAACAGGGGGGAGCTATGGCTACACCTTC
TRBV6-1	TRBJ1-6	-	-	CASSEARREASVAPLHF	TGTGCCAGCAGTGAAGCGCGGAGGGAGGCTTCAGTTGCACCCCTCCACTTT
TRBV5-6	TRBJ1-1	-	-	CASSLDRFAEAFF	TGTGCCAGCAGCTTGGACAGGTTTGCTGAAGCTTTCTTT
TRBV9	TRBJ2-5	-	TRBD2	CASSDTGTSGRTQYF	TGTGCCAGCAGCGATACCGGGACTAGCGGCAGGACCCAGTACTTC
TRBV5-1	TRBJ2-3	-	TRBD2	CASSPPPSGGYTQYF	TGCGCCAGCAGCCCCCCCCCTAGCGGGGGGTATACGCAGTATTTT
TRBV5-1	TRBJ2-5	-	TRBD2	CASSGGTSGETQYF	TGCGCCAGCAGCGGGGGGACTAGCGGGGAGACCCAGTACTTC
TRBV5-1	TRBJ2-7	-	TRBD2	CASSSGTSGLTYEQYF	TGCGCCAGCAGTTCCGGGACTAGCGGTCTGACTTACGAGCAGTACTTC
TRBV6-1	TRBJ1-5	-	-	CASSEVAGINQPQHF	TGTGCCAGCAGTGAAGTGGCAGGGATCAATCAGCCCCAGCATTTT
TRBV4-2	TRBJ2-1	once	-	CASSQGVSDNEQFF	TGTGCCAGCAGCCAAGGGGTTAGCGACAATGAGCAGTTCTTC
TRBV5-4	TRBJ1-2	once	TRBD1	CASSGTDTNYGYTF	TGTGCCAGCAGCGGGACAGATACTAACTATGGCTACACCTTC
TRBV14	TRBJ1-4	-	-	CASSQVRTAQVFF	TGTGCCAGCAGCCAAGTTCGAACAGCCCAAGTGTTTTTT
TRBV7-9	TRBJ1-3	once	TRBD1	CASSTGGGNTIYF	TGTGCCAGCAGTACAGGGGGTGGAAACACCATATATTTT
TRBV7-6	TRBJ2-5	-	-	CASATARSETQYF	TGTGCCAGCGCCACCGCCAGATCAGAGACCCAGTACTTC
TRBV27	TRBJ2-7	-	TRBD1	CASSLAPGQISEQYF	TGTGCCAGCAGTCTCGCGCCGGGACAGATTTCCGAGCAGTACTTC
TRBV2	TRBJ2-7	-	-	CASSKGATVSYEQYF	TGTGCCAGCTCTAAGGGCGCGACAGTCTCCTACGAGCAGTACTTC
TRBV5-4	TRBJ1-2	-	-	CASSLDPADGYTF	TGTGCCAGCAGCTTGGATCCGGCGGATGGCTACACCTTC
TRBV7-3	TRBJ2-3	-	-	CASSSARDTQYF	TGTGCCAGCAGCTCCGCTCGGGATACGCAGTATTTT
TRBV30	TRBJ2-7	few	TRBD2	CAWSRTRGEQYF	TGTGCCTGGAGTAGGACTAGGGGCGAGCAGTACTTC
TRBV7-3	TRBJ2-3	-	TRBD1	CASSFQGVSTDTQYF	TGTGCCAGCAGCTTCCAGGGGGTTAGCACAGATACGCAGTATTTT
TRBV6-6	TRBJ2-3	-	-	CASREGDVTDTQYF	TGTGCCAGCAGGGAGGGAGATGTAACAGATACGCAGTATTTT
TRBV2	TRBJ2-1	-	TRBD1	CATTRDRDDNEQFF	TGTGCCACCACCCGGGACAGGGACGACAATGAGCAGTTCTTC
TRBV7-9	TRBJ2-3	-	-	CASSLGVDYSTDTQYF	TGTGCCAGCAGCTTAGGCGTGGACTATAGCACAGATACGCAGTATTTT
TRBV5-1	TRBJ2-3	-	-	CASNLAVPSRDTQYF	TGCGCCAGCAACTTAGCGGTTCCCTCTCGGGATACGCAGTATTTT
TRBV2	TRBJ1-2	-	TRBD1	CASSRGQGSYGYTF	TGTGCCAGCAGCCGCGGACAGGGGTCTTATGGCTACACCTTC
TRBV28	TRBJ2-5	-	-	CASSDGGFYETQYF	TGTGCCAGCAGCGATGGGGGGTTCTACGAGACCCAGTACTTC
TRBV30	TRBJ1-1	-	-	CAWSVRGGRTEAFF	TGTGCCTGGAGTGTACGGGGGGGGCGGACTGAAGCTTTCTTT
TRBV2	TRBJ1-2	-	TRBD1	CASSQDRSGGYTF	TGTGCCAGCAGTCAGGACAGGTCGGGCGGCTACACCTTC
TRBV21-1	TRBJ2-7	-	-	CASSNHHSGGFLYEQYF	TGTGCCAGCAGCAACCACCATAGCGGGGGATTTCTTTACGAGCAGTACTTC
TRBV11-1	TRBJ2-5	-	-	CASSSRGLSQETQYF	TGTGCCAGCAGTTCTCGGGGGTTATCTCAAGAGACCCAGTACTTC
TRBV7-3	TRBJ1-3	-	TRBD1	CASSLNTGAPGNTIYF	TGTGCCAGCAGCTTAAACACAGGGGCTCCTGGAAACACCATATATTTT
TRBV6-1	TRBJ2-5	-	TRBD2	CASRVAGGRETQYF	TGTGCCAGCAGGGTAGCGGGAGGGCGGGAGACCCAGTACTTC
TRBV5-8	TRBJ2-3	-	TRBD2	CASSFNAGGGGDTQYF	TGTGCCAGCAGCTTTAACGCGGGGGGTGGTGGAGATACGCAGTATTTT
TRBV6-5	TRBJ2-1	-	TRBD2	CASSNIGGYNEQFF	TGTGCCAGCAGCAACATCGGGGGGTACAATGAGCAGTTCTTC
TRBV20-1	TRBJ1-2	-	-	CSARQLDGYTF	TGCAGTGCTAGACAACTGGATGGCTACACCTTC
TRBV27	TRBJ2-7	-	-	CASSSPGLGSYEQYF	TGTGCCAGCAGTTCACCAGGGTTGGGATCCTACGAGCAGTACTTC
TRBV28	TRBJ2-2	-	TRBD1	CASSEDRVNTGELFF	TGTGCCAGCAGTGAGGACAGGGTGAACACCGGGGAGCTGTTTTTT
TRBV5-1	TRBJ2-1	-	TRBD2	CASSPLAGGTNEQFF	TGCGCCAGCAGCCCTTTAGCGGGAGGGACCAATGAGCAGTTCTTC
TRBV5-6	TRBJ1-4	-	TRBD1	CASSSRGLSEKLFF	TGTGCCAGCAGTTCCAGGGGGCTCTCTGAAAAACTGTTTTTT
TRBV4-2	TRBJ1-2	few	-	CASSPGQNNYGYTF	TGTGCCAGCAGCCCTGGACAGAATAACTATGGCTACACCTTC
TRBV5-1	TRBJ1-4	-	TRBD1	CASNSGTGSEKLFF	TGCGCCAGCAACTCCGGGACAGGGAGTGAAAAACTGTTTTTT
TRBV4-3	TRBJ2-3	-	-	CASSHGFGGGTDTQYF	TGCGCCAGCAGCCATGGATTCGGGGGAGGCACGGATACGCAGTATTTT
TRBV23-1	TRBJ2-1	-	-	CASSQTVQGINEQFF	TGCGCCAGCAGTCAAACGGTTCAGGGTATTAATGAGCAGTTCTTC
TRBV2	TRBJ1-5	-	-	CASSETGRGMSNQPQHF	TGTGCCAGCAGCGAAACGGGAAGGGGGATGAGCAATCAGCCCCAGCATTTT
TRBV28	TRBJ1-5	once	TRBD1	CASLRQGAGQPQHF	TGTGCCAGCTTACGGCAGGGGGCAGGTCAGCCCCAGCATTTT
TRBV5-1	TRBJ1-2	-	-	CASSLNTGLLDGYTF	TGCGCCAGCAGCTTGAATACAGGGCTTTTGGATGGCTACACCTTC
TRBV6-1	TRBJ2-5	-	-	CASKRGDQETQYF	TGTGCCAGCAAGAGAGGAGACCAAGAGACCCAGTACTTC
TRBV27	TRBJ2-7	-	TRBD2	CASSFSAGGSGFPLEQYF	TGTGCCAGCAGTTTTTCCGCGGGGGGGAGCGGGTTTCCACTCGAGCAGTACTTC
TRBV19	TRBJ1-2	-	-	CASSTLRADVNYGYTF	TGTGCCAGTAGTACCCTCAGAGCGGACGTTAACTATGGCTACACCTTC
TRBV4-3	TRBJ2-5	-	TRBD1	CASSPTLMGQGVTQTQYF	TGCGCCAGCAGCCCAACCCTGATGGGACAGGGGGTGACACAGACCCAGTACTTC
TRBV6-1	TRBJ1-2	-	-	CASSATGWGYTF	TGTGCCAGCAGCGCGACAGGCTGGGGCTACACCTTC
TRBV28	TRBJ2-5	-	TRBD2	CASSLVLAGHQETQYF	TGTGCCAGCAGTTTAGTACTAGCGGGTCACCAAGAGACCCAGTACTTC
TRBV11-1	TRBJ2-2	few	-	CASSPRFRGELFF	TGTGCCAGCAGCCCGCGGTTTAGGGGGGAGCTGTTTTTT
TRBV7-3	TRBJ2-2	-	TRBD2	CASRTSGVTGELFF	TGTGCCAGCCGGACTAGCGGGGTTACCGGGGAGCTGTTTTTT
TRBV5-6	TRBJ2-1	-	TRBD2	CASSLALAGGLNEQFF	TGTGCCAGCAGCTTGGCCTTGGCGGGGGGTCTCAATGAGCAGTTCTTC
TRBV7-2	TRBJ2-5	-	TRBD2	CASSSGLAGGQETQYF	TGTGCCAGCAGCTCGGGACTAGCGGGGGGACAAGAGACCCAGTACTTC